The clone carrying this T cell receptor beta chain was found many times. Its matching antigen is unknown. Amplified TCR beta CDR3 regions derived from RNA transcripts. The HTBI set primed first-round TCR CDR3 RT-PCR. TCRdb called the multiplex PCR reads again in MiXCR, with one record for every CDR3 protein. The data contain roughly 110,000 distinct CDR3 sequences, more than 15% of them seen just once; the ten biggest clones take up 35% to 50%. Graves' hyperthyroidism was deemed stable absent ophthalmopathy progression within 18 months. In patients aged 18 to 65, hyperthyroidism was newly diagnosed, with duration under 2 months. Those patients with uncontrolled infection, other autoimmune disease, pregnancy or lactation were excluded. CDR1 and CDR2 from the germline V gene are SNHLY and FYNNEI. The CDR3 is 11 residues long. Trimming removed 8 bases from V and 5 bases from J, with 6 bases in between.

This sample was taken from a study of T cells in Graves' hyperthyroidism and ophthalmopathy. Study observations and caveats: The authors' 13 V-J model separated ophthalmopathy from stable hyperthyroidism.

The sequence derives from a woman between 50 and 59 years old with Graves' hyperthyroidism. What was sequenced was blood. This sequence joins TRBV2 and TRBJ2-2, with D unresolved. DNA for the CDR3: TGTGCCAGCGCTGGGACCGGGGAGCTGTTTTTT. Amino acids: CASAGTGELFF.